Listed here are 5 T cell receptor beta chains from one sample, sequenced in a study of blood T cell repertoires in COVID-19. Libraries were prepared by immunoSEQ multiplex PCR; TCRdb keeps only in-frame clonotypes and omits some of them. The sample records 150,000 to 200,000 clones, about 82% being singletons. Sequenced input: peripheral blood. The receptor source for this set is a woman aged 25-40 years with acute or convalescent COVID-19.

The chain links TRBV27 to TRBJ1-5, with D unclear. The germline gives CDR1 MNHEY, CDR2 SMNVEV (reference sequence). Trimming left V 1 base short and J 0 bases short, with 13 bases between. The CDR3 totals 17 residues. The CDR3 reads CASSLYAGRDSNQPQHF. The CDR3 region has the DNA TGTGCCAGCAGTTTATACGCCGGGAGGGATAGCAATCAGCCCCAGCATTTT.

This clone has only one observation. The chain is built from TRBV27 and TRBJ1-5; tentative D call: TRBD1 (5 bases). The CDR3 is 12 residues long. Trimming stripped 2 bases from V and 6 bases from J, with 5 bases between. The germline CDR1 and CDR2 sequences are MNHEY and SMNVEV (reference sequence). In nucleotides, the CDR3 is TGTGCCAGCAGTTTAAGGGGTCAGCCCCAGCATTTT. It translates to CASSLRGQPQHF.

The chain combines TRBV3-1 (or the pseudogene TRBV3-2) with TRBJ2-4; TRBD1 matches 8 bases. Germline CDR1 is LGHDT and CDR2 is YNNKEL (reference sequence). V gave up 5 bases and J gave up 11 bases; unmatched junction bases: 11. CDR3 length: 14 residues. The CDR3 nucleotides read TGTGCCAGCAGCGCTCATCATCAACAGGGGGTTCAGTACTTC. It codes for CASSAHHQQGVQYF.

This clone was seen just once. The rearrangement joins TRBV25-1 to TRBJ1-1; 7 bases are shared with TRBD1. CDR3 length equals 14 residues. J lost 1 base, V lost 9 bases, and 8 bases had no gene match. From germline, CDR1 is MGHDK and CDR2 SYGVNS. This CDR3 is CASRVGGKNTEAFF. The CDR3 DNA sequence: TGTGCCAGTAGAGTAGGGGGCAAGAACACTGAAGCTTTCTTT.

The V call is TRBV2, the J call TRBJ2-2, with TRBD1 matching over 7 bases. Trimming at V came to 5 bases and at J to 7 bases, leaving 10 bases not matched to a gene. Germline V lookup: CDR1 SNHLY, CDR2 FYNNEI. The CDR3 runs to 15 residues. The CDR3 nucleotides read TGTGCCAGCAGTCAGCAGACAGGGATCAGCGGGGAGCTGTTTTTT. Translating it yields CASSQQTGISGELFF.